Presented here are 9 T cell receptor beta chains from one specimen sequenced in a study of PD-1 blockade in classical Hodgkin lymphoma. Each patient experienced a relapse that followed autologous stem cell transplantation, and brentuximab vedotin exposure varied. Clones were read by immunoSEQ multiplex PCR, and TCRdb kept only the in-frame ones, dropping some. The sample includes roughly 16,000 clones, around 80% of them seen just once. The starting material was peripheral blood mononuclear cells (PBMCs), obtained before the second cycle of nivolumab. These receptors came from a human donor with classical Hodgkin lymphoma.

The CDR3 DNA reads as TGCGCCAGCAGCCGAGGGGTGGACACCGGGGAGCTGTTTTTT. Translating it yields CASSRGVDTGELFF. The V and J genes are TRBV4-3 and TRBJ2-2, with D perhaps being TRBD1 or TRBD2 (5 bases each). The CDR3 is made up of 14 amino acids. From germline, CDR1 is LGHNA and CDR2 YSLEER. The V end lost 4 bases, the J end lost 3 bases, and 9 bases lay between the germline ends.

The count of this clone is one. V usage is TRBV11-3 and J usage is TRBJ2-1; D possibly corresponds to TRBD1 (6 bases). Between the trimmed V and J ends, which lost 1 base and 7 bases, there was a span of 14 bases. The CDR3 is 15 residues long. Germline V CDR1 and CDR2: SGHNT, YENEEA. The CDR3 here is CASSLGPGEYNEQFF. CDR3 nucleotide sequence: TGTGCCAGCAGCTTAGGACCAGGGGAGTATAATGAGCAGTTCTTC.

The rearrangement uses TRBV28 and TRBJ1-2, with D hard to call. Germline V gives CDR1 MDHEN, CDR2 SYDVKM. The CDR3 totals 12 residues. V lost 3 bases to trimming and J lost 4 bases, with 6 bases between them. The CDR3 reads CASSLSSYGYTF. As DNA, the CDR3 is TGTGCCAGCAGTTTGTCCAGCTATGGCTACACCTTC.

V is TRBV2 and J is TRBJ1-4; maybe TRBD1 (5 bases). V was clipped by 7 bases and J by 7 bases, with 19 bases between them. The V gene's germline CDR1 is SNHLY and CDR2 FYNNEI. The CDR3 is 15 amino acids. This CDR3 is CASIALQGRGEKLFF. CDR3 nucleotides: TGTGCCAGCATAGCCTTGCAGGGTCGGGGTGAAAAACTGTTTTTT.

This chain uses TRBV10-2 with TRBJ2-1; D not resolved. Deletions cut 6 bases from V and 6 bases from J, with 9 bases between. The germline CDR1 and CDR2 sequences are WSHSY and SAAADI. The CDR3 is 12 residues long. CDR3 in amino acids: CASRVGGNEQFF. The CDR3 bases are TGCGCCAGCAGGGTAGGTGGCAATGAGCAGTTCTTC.

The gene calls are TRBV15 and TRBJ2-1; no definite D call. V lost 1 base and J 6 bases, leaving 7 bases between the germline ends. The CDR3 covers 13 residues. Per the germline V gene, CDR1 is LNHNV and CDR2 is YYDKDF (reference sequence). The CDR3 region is CATSRGILNEQFF. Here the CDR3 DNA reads TGTGCCACCAGCAGAGGGATCCTCAATGAGCAGTTCTTC.

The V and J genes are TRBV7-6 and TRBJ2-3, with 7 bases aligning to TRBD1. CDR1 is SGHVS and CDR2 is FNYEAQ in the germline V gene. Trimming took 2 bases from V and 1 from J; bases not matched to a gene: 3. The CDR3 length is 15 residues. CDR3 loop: CASSLRGGGTDTQYF. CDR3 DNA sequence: TGTGCCAGCAGCTTAAGAGGGGGCGGCACAGATACGCAGTATTTT. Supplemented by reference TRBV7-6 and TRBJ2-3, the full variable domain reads GAGVSQSPRYKVTKRGQDVALRCDPISGHVSLYWYRQALGQGPEFLTYFNYEAQQDKSGLPNDRFSAERPEGSISTLTIQRTEQRDSAMYRCASSLRGGGTDTQYFGPGTRLTVL.

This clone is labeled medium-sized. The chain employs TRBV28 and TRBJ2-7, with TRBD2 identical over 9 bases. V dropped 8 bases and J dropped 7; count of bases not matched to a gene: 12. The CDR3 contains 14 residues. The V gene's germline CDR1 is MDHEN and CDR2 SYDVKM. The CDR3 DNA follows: TGTGCCAGCCGGGCCAGCGGGGGGCCGGGGGAGCAGTACTTC. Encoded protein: CASRASGGPGEQYF.

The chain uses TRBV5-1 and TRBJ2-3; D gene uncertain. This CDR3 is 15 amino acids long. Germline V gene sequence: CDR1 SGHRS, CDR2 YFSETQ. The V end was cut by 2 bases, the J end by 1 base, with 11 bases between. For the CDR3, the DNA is TGCGCCAGCAGCTTAGATCGTAGGGGCACAGATACGCAGTATTTT. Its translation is CASSLDRRGTDTQYF.